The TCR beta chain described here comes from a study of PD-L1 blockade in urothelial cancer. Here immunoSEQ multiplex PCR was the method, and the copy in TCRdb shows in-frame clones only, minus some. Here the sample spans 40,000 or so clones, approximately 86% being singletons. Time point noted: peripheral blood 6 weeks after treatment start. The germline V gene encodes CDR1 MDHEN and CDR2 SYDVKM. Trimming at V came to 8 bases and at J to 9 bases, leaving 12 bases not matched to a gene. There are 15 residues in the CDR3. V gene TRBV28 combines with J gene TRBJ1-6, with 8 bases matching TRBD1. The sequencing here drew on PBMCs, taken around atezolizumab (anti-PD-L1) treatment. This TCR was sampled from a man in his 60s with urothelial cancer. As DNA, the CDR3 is TGTGCCAGCGGACCCCCGGCAGGGGGCGGTTCACCCCTCCACTTT. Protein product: CASGPPAGGGSPLHF.